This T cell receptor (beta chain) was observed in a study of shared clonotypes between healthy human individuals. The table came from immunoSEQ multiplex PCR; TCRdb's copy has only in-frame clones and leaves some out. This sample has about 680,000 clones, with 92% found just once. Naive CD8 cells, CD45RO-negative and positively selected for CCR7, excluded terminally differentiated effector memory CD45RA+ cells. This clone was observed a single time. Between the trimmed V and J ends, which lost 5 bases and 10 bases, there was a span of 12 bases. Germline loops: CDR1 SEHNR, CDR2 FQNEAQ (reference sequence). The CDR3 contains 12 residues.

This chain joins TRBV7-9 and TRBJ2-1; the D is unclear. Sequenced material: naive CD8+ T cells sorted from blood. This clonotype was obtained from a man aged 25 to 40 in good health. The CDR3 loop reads CASSNRPLEQFF. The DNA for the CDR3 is TGTGCCAGCAGCAACCGACCATTGGAGCAGTTCTTC.